The rows below give T cell receptor beta chains drawn from one sample of a study of T-cell reconstitution after alpha-beta-depleted transplantation in children. TCRdb processed the PCR reads anew with MiXCR; each CDR3 protein has one entry. The data show around 230,000 distinct CDR3 sequences, around a sixth seen once. Sequenced here: PBMCs, mostly from graft donor cells, sampled 360 days after TCRalphabeta/CD19-depleted stem cell transplant. Receptors were obtained from a male patient under 10 years old who had a stem cell transplant for acute lymphoblastic leukemia, so the T cells may come from the graft donor. Both conserved end residues are part of each CDR3. The D gene is left open where the match is weak. Clone size is not always given. Where it is, it says once, few, many or a class for expanded clones.

cdr3_nt	cdr3_aa	clone_size	d_call	v_call	j_call
TGTGCCAGCAGCTTAGACAGGGGCAACACCGGGGAGCTGTTTTTT	CASSLDRGNTGELFF	.	TRBD1	TRBV7-3	TRBJ2-2
TGTGCCAGCTGGGGGACATCCTACGAGCAGTACTTC	CASWGTSYEQYF	few	.	TRBV27	TRBJ2-7
TGCAGCGTTGCAACCCCTCGGAGTAGCGGGGGTTGGAATGAGCAGTTCTTC	CSVATPRSSGGWNEQFF	few	TRBD2	TRBV29-1	TRBJ2-1
TGTGCCAGCAGCTTAGGGGGACAGGGCAACTATGGCTACACCTTC	CASSLGGQGNYGYTF	many	TRBD1	TRBV7-2	TRBJ1-2
TGTGCCAGCAGCCCAATCTTCGGAGCTAGCGGGGGCGGTGAGCAGTTCTTC	CASSPIFGASGGGEQFF	few	TRBD2	TRBV11-2	TRBJ2-1
TGCGCCAGCAGCCAAGATTTTACAGGCACAGATACGCAGTATTTT	CASSQDFTGTDTQYF	.	.	TRBV4-3	TRBJ2-3
TGTGCCAGCAGTTTATCGACAGGGGTTGAGGGCTACACCTTC	CASSLSTGVEGYTF	.	TRBD1	TRBV12-3/TRBV12-4	TRBJ1-2
TGTGCCAGCAGTTCCGGTTGGGGCTACACCTTC	CASSSGWGYTF	.	.	TRBV12-3/TRBV12-4	TRBJ1-2
TGCGCCAGCAGTGAAGAAGGGGGCTTTTATAGCAATCAGCCCCAGCATTTT	CASSEEGGFYSNQPQHF	.	TRBD1	TRBV10-2	TRBJ1-5
TGCAGTGCCCCAGATCAGCGTACGGATCAGCCCCAGCATTTT	CSAPDQRTDQPQHF	few	.	TRBV20-1	TRBJ1-5
TGTGCCATCAGGGAAGCCCGGGACAGCTACGAGCAGTACTTC	CAIREARDSYEQYF	.	TRBD1	TRBV10-3	TRBJ2-7
TGTGCCAGCAGTGCGGGACGGGCAATGGCCGGGGAGCTGTTTTTT	CASSAGRAMAGELFF	.	.	TRBV12-3/TRBV12-4	TRBJ2-2
TGTGCCAGCAGTTACTCTGACAGCCGCTCCTACGAGCAGTACTTC	CASSYSDSRSYEQYF	.	.	TRBV6-5	TRBJ2-7
TGCAGTCCCGAGGGAGTGGCAAATGAGCAGTTCTTC	CSPEGVANEQFF	few	.	TRBV20-1	TRBJ2-1
TGCAGCGTTGTGAGCAGTAATGAAAAACTGTTTTTT	CSVVSSNEKLFF	many	.	TRBV29-1	TRBJ1-4
TGTGCCAGCAGCCAATTGGCCAGGACTCCGGGACAGTCCAAGGGCGAAGCCAAAAACATTCAGTACTTC	CASSQLARTPGQSKGEAKNIQYF	.	TRBD1	TRBV4-2	TRBJ2-4
TGCGCCAGCAGCTTTCGCGGGGGAGTTGATCAGCCCCAGCATTTT	CASSFRGGVDQPQHF	few	.	TRBV5-1	TRBJ1-5
TGCAGTGCTAAAGGGGGTCTCGGACAGGGGAACACTGAAGCTTTCTTT	CSAKGGLGQGNTEAFF	few	TRBD1	TRBV20-1	TRBJ1-1
TGTGCCAGCTCACCCCGGGACGGATTATCCTACGAGCAGTACTTC	CASSPRDGLSYEQYF	few	.	TRBV18	TRBJ2-7
TGCGCCAGCAGCTGGGGTCCGGTTGGGACAGATACGCAGTATTTT	CASSWGPVGTDTQYF	.	.	TRBV5-1	TRBJ2-3
TGTGCCAGCAGCTTCCCACGGGAGACCCAGTACTTC	CASSFPRETQYF	few	.	TRBV5-4	TRBJ2-5
TGTGCCAGCAGCTTGGGGCAGGAGACTAATGAAAAACTGTTTTTT	CASSLGQETNEKLFF	.	.	TRBV5-5	TRBJ1-4
TGCGCCAGCAGCTATGGGACTCCGAACACCGGGGAGCTGTTTTTT	CASSYGTPNTGELFF	many	.	TRBV5-1	TRBJ2-2
TGTGCCAGCAGTTTAACTAGCGGGAGGAGTGAGCAGTTCTTC	CASSLTSGRSEQFF	few	TRBD2	TRBV12-3/TRBV12-4	TRBJ2-1
TGCAGTGCTAGAGATCGGGCTAGCGGGAGACCCTACGAGCAGTACTTC	CSARDRASGRPYEQYF	many	TRBD2	TRBV20-1	TRBJ2-7
TGTGCCAGCAGCTCCGGGACAGGGGGCCGTCAGGCCAAAAACATTCAGTACTTC	CASSSGTGGRQAKNIQYF	few	TRBD1	TRBV4-2	TRBJ2-4
TGCAGCGCGACTAGCGGGGGGGCCGGTGAGCAGTTCTTC	CSATSGGAGEQFF	many	TRBD2	TRBV20-1	TRBJ2-1
TGTGTGTGCAGCCCGCGGACAGGAGAGGCTTTCTTT	CVCSPRTGEAFF	.	TRBD1	TRBV11-3	TRBJ1-1
TGCAGCGCCGGGGGCAGTATCTCCTACGAGCAGTACTTC	CSAGGSISYEQYF	.	.	TRBV29-1	TRBJ2-7